The 18 T cell receptor beta chains below come from one sample, sequenced in a study of blood T cell repertoires in COVID-19. Using immunoSEQ multiplex PCR, the repertoire was profiled, and TCRdb retains in-frame clones only, with some absent. The sample includes 280,000 or so clones, more than 75% of them seen just once. The sequenced sample was peripheral blood. These receptors were collected from a woman aged 25-40 years who had recovered from COVID-19.

This chain links TRBV6-5 with TRBJ2-5; a possible D gene is TRBD1 (5 bases). Germline CDR1 MNHEY, CDR2 SVGAGI. Trimming took off 5 bases at V and 0 bases at J, with 10 bases between the two ends. The CDR3 sequence is 14 residues long. The CDR3 here is CASSRGTNQETQYF. CDR3 coding DNA: TGTGCCAGCAGTAGGGGTACGAACCAAGAGACCCAGTACTTC.

The chain carries TRBV5-6 and TRBJ1-4; possibly TRBD1 for D (5 bases). The germline V gene has CDR1 SGHDT and CDR2 YYEEEE. The V end was cut by 4 bases, the J end by 7 bases, with 11 bases between. The CDR3 is made up of 13 amino acids. The CDR3, as DNA: TGTGCCAGCAGCCCGACGGGGGGTGAAAAACTGTTTTTT. Translation: CASSPTGGEKLFF.

This clone was seen many times. This sequence joins TRBV30 and TRBJ1-4; D remains ambiguous. Germline assignment: CDR1 GTSNPN and CDR2 SVGIG (reference sequence). This CDR3 comprises 14 residues. V was shortened by 3 bases and J by 5 bases, with 13 bases between the two germline ends. The CDR3 is CAWRVGRGNEKLFF. CDR3 sequence (DNA): TGTGCCTGGAGAGTGGGTCGAGGGAATGAAAAACTGTTTTTT.

The gene calls are TRBV6-2 or TRBV6-3 and TRBJ2-3; D not resolved. Looked up from germline, CDR1 is MNHEY and CDR2 is SVGEGT. The CDR3 is 12 amino acids. V lost 6 bases and J lost 4, with 8 bases in between. The CDR3 spells CASSPNSDTQYF. The CDR3 DNA is TGTGCCAGCAGCCCTAACTCAGATACGCAGTATTTT.

The gene calls are TRBV27 and TRBJ2-1, with TRBD2 matching over 9 bases. In germline, CDR1 is MNHEY, CDR2 SMNVEV (reference sequence). The trim removed 5 bases at V and 1 base at J, leaving 6 bases unmatched. The CDR3 has 16 residues. The CDR3 loop reads CASSPALAGSYNEQFF. In nucleotides, the CDR3 is TGTGCCAGCAGTCCAGCACTAGCGGGTTCCTACAATGAGCAGTTCTTC.

V gene TRBV13 combines with J gene TRBJ1-5; unclear D gene. Per germline, CDR1 PRHDT and CDR2 FYEKMQ (reference sequence). Trimming removed 0 bases at V and 3 bases at J, with 9 bases between. The CDR3 length is 15 residues. This CDR3 reads CASSLGPLFNQPQHF. Written as DNA, the CDR3 is TGTGCCAGCAGCTTAGGCCCTCTTTTCAATCAGCCCCAGCATTTT.

V usage is TRBV23-1 and J usage is TRBJ1-3, with D possibly TRBD1 on 6 matching bases. TRBV23-1 is an open reading frame whose function is uncertain. Trimming shortened V by 8 bases and J by 4 bases, and 12 bases separated the two germline ends. The CDR3 totals 13 residues. The CDR3 nucleotides are TGCGCCAGCCGGGACATACTAGGAAACACCATATATTTT. This translates into CASRDILGNTIYF.

The rearrangement uses TRBV5-6 and TRBJ1-5; D perhaps matches TRBD1 (5 bases). Deletions cut 4 bases from V and 3 bases from J, with 8 bases between. The germline CDR1 and CDR2 sequences are SGHDT and YYEEEE. This CDR3 has 13 residues. The CDR3 nucleotides are TGTGCCAGCAGCACAGGCTCCAATCAGCCCCAGCATTTT. Its translation: CASSTGSNQPQHF.

The chain recombines TRBV6-2 or TRBV6-3 with TRBJ1-1; D perhaps matches TRBD1 (6 bases). Per germline, CDR1 MNHEY and CDR2 SVGEGT. The CDR3 has 14 amino acids. Trimming took off 5 bases at V and 4 bases at J, with 14 bases between the two ends. The CDR3: CASSRNRVGTEAFF. CDR3 bases: TGTGCCAGCAGTCGTAACAGGGTAGGCACTGAAGCTTTCTTT.

This clone was found a few times. The V gene is TRBV5-6, the J gene TRBJ2-1, with 8 bases aligning to TRBD2. The ends lost 4 bases at V and 8 bases at J; junction bases unmatched: 11. The CDR3 consists of 15 residues. CDR1 is SGHDT, CDR2 YYEEEE, per germline. CDR3 protein: CASSDPREGGDEQFF. CDR3 sequence (DNA): TGTGCCAGCAGCGACCCCCGGGAGGGTGGGGATGAGCAGTTCTTC.

J is TRBJ1-3 and V is TRBV4-1, with D maybe TRBD1 (6 bases). The CDR3 consists of 16 residues. Trimming removed 4 bases at V and 4 bases at J, with 17 bases between. Germline values: CDR1 MGHRA, CDR2 YSYEKL. The CDR3 bases are TGCGCCAGCAGCCCCTGGGGGCAGGTCGCGGGAAACACCATATATTTT. Its translation: CASSPWGQVAGNTIYF.

With respect to this clone: The sample holds other DNA sequences that translate to the same CDR3. J is TRBJ1-1 and V is TRBV6-5; no firm D call. Trimming removed 6 bases at V and 3 bases at J, with 5 bases between. Germline CDR1 and CDR2: MNHEY and SVGAGI. The length of the CDR3 is 11 residues. The CDR3 DNA reads TGTGCCAGCAGACGCGACACTGAAGCTTTCTTT. Its translation: CASRRDTEAFF.

The gene calls are TRBV5-1 and TRBJ2-5; tentative D call: TRBD1 (6 bases). V was pared by 4 bases and J by 2 bases, with 12 bases between. CDR1 and CDR2 (germline): SGHRS, YFSETQ. This CDR3 spans 14 amino acids. CDR3 bases: TGCGCCAGCAGCATGGGACAAATACAAGAGACCCAGTACTTC. It translates to CASSMGQIQETQYF.

The V and J genes are TRBV7-2 and TRBJ2-3, with 8 bases lining up with TRBD2. Germline assignment: CDR1 SGHTA and CDR2 FQGNSA. V shed 6 bases and J 4 bases; nucleotides not matched to a gene: 6. The CDR3 runs to 14 residues. The CDR3 nucleotides are TGTGCCAGCAGTTTGGGGACTAGTGCAGATACGCAGTATTTT. Translating gives CASSLGTSADTQYF.

The J gene is TRBJ2-1, the V gene TRBV6-5, with 7 bases aligning to TRBD1. J was trimmed by 4 bases and V by 4 bases; bases with no gene match: 10. The germline V gene has CDR1 MNHEY and CDR2 SVGAGI. CDR3 length: 16 residues. The CDR3: CASSSDYRDSYNEQFF. CDR3 in DNA: TGTGCCAGCAGTTCAGATTACCGGGACAGTTACAATGAGCAGTTCTTC.

V is TRBV5-4 and J is TRBJ2-7; D ambiguous. V gave up 0 bases and J gave up 6 bases, with 4 bases separating them. Germline assignment: CDR1 SGHNT and CDR2 YYREEE (reference sequence). This CDR3 contains 11 residues. Written as DNA, the CDR3 is TGTGCCAGCAGCTTGGCTCTCGAGCAGTACTTC. Its translation is CASSLALEQYF.

The chain uses TRBV5-1 and TRBJ1-6, with TRBD1 matching over 8 bases. The CDR3 covers 14 residues. V was pared by 3 bases and J by 8 bases, with 4 bases of the junction left unmatched. The germline gives CDR1 SGHRS, CDR2 YFSETQ. CDR3 residues: CASSSQGDDSPLHF. The CDR3 bases are TGCGCCAGCAGCTCACAGGGGGATGATTCACCCCTCCACTTT.

This chain joins TRBV2 and TRBJ1-1; possible D gene TRBD1, 6 bases. The CDR3 is made up of 13 amino acids. Trimming removed 6 bases from V and 5 bases from J, with 13 bases in between. Germline values: CDR1 SNHLY, CDR2 FYNNEI. CDR3 sequence reads: CASRLQGSTEAFF. CDR3 in DNA: TGTGCCAGCAGACTACAGGGATCTACTGAAGCTTTCTTT.